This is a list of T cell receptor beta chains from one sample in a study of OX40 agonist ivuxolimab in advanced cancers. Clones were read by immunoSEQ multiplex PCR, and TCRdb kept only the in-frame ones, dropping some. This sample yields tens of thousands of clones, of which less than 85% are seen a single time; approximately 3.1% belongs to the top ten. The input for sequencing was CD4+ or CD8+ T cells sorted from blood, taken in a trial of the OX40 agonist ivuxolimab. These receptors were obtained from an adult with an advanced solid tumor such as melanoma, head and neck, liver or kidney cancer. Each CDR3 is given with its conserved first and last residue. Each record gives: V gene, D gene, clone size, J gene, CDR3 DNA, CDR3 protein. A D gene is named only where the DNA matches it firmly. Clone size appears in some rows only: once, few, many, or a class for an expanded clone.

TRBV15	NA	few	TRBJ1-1	TGTGCCACCAGCAGAGATCGGTTGGGGGAGGAGAGGAACACTGAAGCTTTCTTT	CATSRDRLGEERNTEAFF
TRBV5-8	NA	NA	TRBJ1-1	TGTGCCAGCAGCAAGACAGGGAACACTGAAGCTTTCTTT	CASSKTGNTEAFF
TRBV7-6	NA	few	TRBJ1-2	TGTGCCAGCAGCTTAGGGGGGCCCGGGAGCTACTATGGCTACACCTTC	CASSLGGPGSYYGYTF
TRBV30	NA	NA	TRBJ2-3	TGTGCCTGGACCCGGGGGCAAGGGCCAGATACGCAGTATTTT	CAWTRGQGPDTQYF
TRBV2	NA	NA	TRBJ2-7	TGTGCCAGCAGTGTCGGGCAGGAGAGCGAGCAGTACTTC	CASSVGQESEQYF
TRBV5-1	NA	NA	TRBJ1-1	TGCGCCAGCTACAGGGCGATGAACACTGAAGCTTTCTTT	CASYRAMNTEAFF
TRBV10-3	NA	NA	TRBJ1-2	TGTGCCACCGGGGGGGGGCAGGGCAACGGTGGCTACACCTTC	CATGGGQGNGGYTF
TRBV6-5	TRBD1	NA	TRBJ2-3	TGTGCCAGCAGTTACGGACAGGGGGCTGGGGCAGATACGCAGTATTTT	CASSYGQGAGADTQYF
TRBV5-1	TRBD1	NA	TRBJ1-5	TGCGCCAGCAGCCCCGACAGGGGGATAAATCAGCCCCAGCATTTT	CASSPDRGINQPQHF
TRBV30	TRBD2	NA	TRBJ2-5	TGTGCCTGGACCCTTAGCGGGGGGGCCGGAAAGACCCAGTACTTC	CAWTLSGGAGKTQYF
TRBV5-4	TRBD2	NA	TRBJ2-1	TGTGCCAGCAGCATACCGACCGGGACTAGCGGAAATGAGCAGTTCTTC	CASSIPTGTSGNEQFF
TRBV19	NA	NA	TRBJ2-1	TGTGCCAGTAGTCTAAGGGGGTACGGTGAGCAGTTCTTC	CASSLRGYGEQFF
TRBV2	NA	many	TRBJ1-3	TGTGCCAGCAAAGGAGGGGCTGGTAGAAACACCATATATTTT	CASKGGAGRNTIYF
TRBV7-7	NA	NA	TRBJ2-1	TGTGCTAGCAGCTTAGCTATAGCCATGAGGGATGAGCAGTTCTTC	CASSLAIAMRDEQFF
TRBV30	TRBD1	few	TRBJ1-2	TGTGCCTGGAGTGTACGGGCAGGGGGCAACTATGGCTACACCTTC	CAWSVRAGGNYGYTF
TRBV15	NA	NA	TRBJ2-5	TGTGCCACCAGCAGAGACAGGGGCTGGGAGACCCAGTACTTC	CATSRDRGWETQYF
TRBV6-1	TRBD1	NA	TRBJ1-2	TGTGCCAGCAGCGTACAGGGGGGCCAGGATGGCTACACCTTC	CASSVQGGQDGYTF
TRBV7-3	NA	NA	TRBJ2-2	TGTGCCAGCAGCCAACGGGGGTCCACCGGGGAGCTGTTTTTT	CASSQRGSTGELFF
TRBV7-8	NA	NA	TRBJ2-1	TGTGCCAGCAGCTTAGAACTAGCAATGTCCTACAATGAGCAGTTCTTC	CASSLELAMSYNEQFF
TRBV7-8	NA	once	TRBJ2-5	TGTGCCAGCAGCTTAAATAGGGGACCTGGGACCCGGAGAGCCCAGTACTTC	CASSLNRGPGTRRAQYF
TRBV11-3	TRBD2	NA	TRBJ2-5	TGTGCCAGCAGCGAATCGACTAGCGGGGTAGAGACCCAGTACTTC	CASSESTSGVETQYF
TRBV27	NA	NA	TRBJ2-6	TGTGCCAGCAGTGGGAGCTCTGGGGCCAACGTCCTGACTTTC	CASSGSSGANVLTF
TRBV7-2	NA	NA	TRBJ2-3	TGTGCCAGCAGCTCTCCCCAAGGGTATGATACGCAGTATTTT	CASSSPQGYDTQYF
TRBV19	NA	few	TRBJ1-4	TGTGCCATCAAACGGACAGCCGATGCAACTAATGAAAAACTGTTTTTT	CAIKRTADATNEKLFF
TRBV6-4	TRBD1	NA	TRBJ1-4	TGTGCCAGCACCCGACAGGGACCAGAAAAACTGTTTTTT	CASTRQGPEKLFF
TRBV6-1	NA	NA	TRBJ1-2	TGTGCCAGCAGTGAAGTTGAGGGGATCGGATATGGCTACACCTTC	CASSEVEGIGYGYTF
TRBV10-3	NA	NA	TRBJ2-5	TGTGCCATCAGTCGGGAAGGGACTCCAGCACCAGAGACCCAGTACTTC	CAISREGTPAPETQYF
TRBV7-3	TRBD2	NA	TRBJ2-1	TGTGCCAGCAGCTCTCTAGCGGGGGCATACAATGAGCAGTTCTTC	CASSSLAGAYNEQFF
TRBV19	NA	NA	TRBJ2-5	TGTGCCAGTAGTTCCGGACAGACCGGTGTCGGTCAATTCCAAGAGACCCAGTACTTC	CASSSGQTGVGQFQETQYF
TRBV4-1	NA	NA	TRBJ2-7	TGCGCCAGCAGCCAGGATCACGGGACAGAGCAGTACTTC	CASSQDHGTEQYF
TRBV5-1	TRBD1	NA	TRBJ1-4	TGCGCCAGCAGCTTGGGGGGCAGGGGGCCTGAAAAACTGTTTTTT	CASSLGGRGPEKLFF